Sequencing of this T cell receptor beta chain was carried out in a study of T cell responses to AZD1222 COVID-19 vaccine (dated by TCRdb to the early 2020s). For the study in its entirety: AZD1222 recipients given second doses at about 4 weeks or at about 12 weeks were pooled, since spike-specific TCR depth and breadth were not found to differ between the two schedules. A total of about 230 trial participants underwent TCR sequencing, of whom about 210 received two doses of AZD1222 and approximately 25 received two doses of the MenACWY control vaccine. Trial participants were enrolled into age subgroups of 18-55, 56-69 and 70-plus years, which contained approximately 150, 28 and 58 TCR-sequenced participants, respectively. Study-level results and caveats: Because no day 14 peak-response samples were available, repertoires were characterized only after the peak T cell response. Vaccine-associated CD4 TCRs spanned the whole spike protein, with dominant responses in regions 160-218 and 743-854. Most participants were white British and females outnumbered males, and the authors suggested that clonal diversity may have been underestimated. Conclusions about previously exposed vaccinees are limited because only six or seven AZD1222 recipients were SARS-CoV-2 seropositive at baseline. Spike-specific TCR breadth and depth rose significantly after two AZD1222 doses compared with day 0 and with MenACWY recipients. The 56-69-year group was small, and its depth increase did not reach significance, likely because of low power. Reportedly, almost half of the unique spike-specific TCRs recognized epitopes lying outside the regions that are mutated in the B.1.351 and B.1.1.7 variants.

CDR1 and CDR2 were assigned from the germline V gene as MNHEY and SVGAGI. The junction shows trimming of 10 bases on V and 15 bases on J, plus 16 bases between the germline ends. The CDR3 covers 10 residues, taking in both the cysteine and the phenylalanine. Here the CDR3 DNA is all that survives: 30 bases in frame from base 1. The CDR3 regions of human TCRbeta chains were subjected to immunosequencing. The paper's data handling went like this. TCRs in the repertoires were compared against a reference library of SARS-CoV-2-specific TCRs that had been generated with the MIRA antigen-specificity platform. Breadth was defined as the fraction of unique TCRs that were SARS-CoV-2-associated, and depth was defined as the fraction of total T cells that were SARS-CoV-2-associated. Each spike-specific TCR was assigned to its reactive spike region and to a CD4 or CD8 class using the MIRA data. Log10-transformed breadth and depth values were compared by one-way ANOVA with Sidak's multiple comparisons tests. TCRdb took this table from immuneACCESS and kept in-frame rearrangements with V and J called. Such tables lack part of the clones; where checked against another copy, unresolved V genes explain under half of the gap, and the rest is unexplained. That table supplies the V and J calls and clone size; D and trimming were determined from the DNA. The sample table holds over 85,000 clones, of which approximately 90% were seen once. The ten biggest clones cover 7.8% of the sample.

The time point label here, explained by the study, means: baseline before first vaccination. The vaccinee samples were drawn from two UK trials, COV001 and COV002, one of which was a single-blind randomized controlled phase 2/3 trial testing AZD1222 (ChAdOx1 nCoV-19) in healthy adults. Trial participant PBMC samples were collected at day 0 and day 28 after the second dose for TCRbeta chain sequencing. This clone was seen just once. Its antigen is unknown. Nothing much larger sits one base from this clone, and base qualities are not available. The rearrangement combines TRBV6-5 with TRBJ1-5; no D gene can be assigned with confidence. The clonotype originates from an adult in good health. The source material was peripheral blood, sampled on day 0 of AZD1222 vaccination. Read as DNA, the sequence is TGTGCCACCTCCTGGACGGTGCTGCATTTT. This is translated as CATSWTVLHF.